This TCR beta chain was retrieved from a study of cytomegalovirus exposure and HLA in healthy donors. Trimming took 3 bases from V and 10 from J; bases not matched to a gene: 6. CDR1 is SGHAT, CDR2 FQNNGV, per germline. This CDR3 has 13 amino acids. Here immunoSEQ multiplex PCR was the method, and the copy in TCRdb shows in-frame clones only, minus some. The sample yields roughly 60,000 clones, 85% to 95% seen once. The source material was PBMCs. The chain carries TRBV11-2 and TRBJ2-1; 7 nucleotides match TRBD2. The receptor was isolated from a woman between 18 and 30 years old in good health and CMV-seropositive. CDR3 amino acids: CASSFGTTTEQFF. CDR3 bases: TGTGCCAGCAGCTTCGGGACTACCACCGAGCAGTTCTTC.